This T cell receptor (beta chain) was profiled in a study of persistence of HIV-infected CD4 T cells. Overall study context: Isolated cells were CMV- and HIV-1 Gag-responding CD4+ T cells. A couple of participants gave one leukapheresis sample; others gave up to about 180 mL blood repeatedly. General observations from the study: TCRbeta richness was lower in CMV- and Gag-responding cells than in anti-CD3/anti-CD28-responding cells.

Remarks on this clone: What it recognizes is unknown.

CDR3 size: 15 residues. V shed 2 bases and J shed 2 bases, with 12 bases lying between them. Germline CDR1 MNHEY, CDR2 SMNVEV (reference sequence). Cells were stimulated with overlapping HIV-1 Gag 15-mer peptides. CD40L-negative CD69-negative CD45RO-high memory CD4+ T cells were sorted as populations depleted of antigen-responding cells. Anti-CD28/CD49d costimulation, CD40-blocking antibody and enfuvirtide were given to CD8-depleted PBMCs for roughly 19 hours. The libraries were made with immunoSEQ version 4 in survey mode. Profiling relied on immunoSEQ multiplex PCR, and the TCRdb table lists in-frame clones only, not all of them. The sample lists about 64,000 clones, 70% to 75% occurring once.

This TCR was sampled from an adult man with HIV who was CMV-seropositive. Sequenced here: CD4+ T cells sorted from PBMCs after roughly 17-hour stimulation, sampled from a patient who received antiretroviral therapy. The J gene is TRBJ1-2, the V gene TRBV27; no clear D. The CDR3 loop reads CASSLGSGRNYGYTF. The CDR3 nucleotides are TGTGCCAGCAGTTTAGGGTCGGGGAGGAACTATGGCTACACCTTC.